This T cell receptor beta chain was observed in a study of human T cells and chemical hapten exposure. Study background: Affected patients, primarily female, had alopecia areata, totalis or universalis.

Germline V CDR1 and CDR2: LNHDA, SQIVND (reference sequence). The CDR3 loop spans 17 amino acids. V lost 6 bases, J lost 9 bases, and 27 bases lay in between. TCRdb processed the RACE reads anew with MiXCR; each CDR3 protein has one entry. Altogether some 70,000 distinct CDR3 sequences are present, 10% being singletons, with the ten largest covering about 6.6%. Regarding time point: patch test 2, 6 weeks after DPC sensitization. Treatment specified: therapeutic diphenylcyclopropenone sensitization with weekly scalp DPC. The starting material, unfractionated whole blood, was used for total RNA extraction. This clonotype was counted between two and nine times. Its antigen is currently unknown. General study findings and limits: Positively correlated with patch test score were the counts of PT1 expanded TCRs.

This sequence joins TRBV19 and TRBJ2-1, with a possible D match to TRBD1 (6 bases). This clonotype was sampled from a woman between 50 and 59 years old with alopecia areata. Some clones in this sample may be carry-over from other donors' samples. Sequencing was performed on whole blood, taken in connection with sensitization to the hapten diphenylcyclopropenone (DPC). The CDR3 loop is CASSHPRQGRLGIEQFF. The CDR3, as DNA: TGTGCCAGTAGCCACCCGAGGCAGGGGCGATTGGGGATTGAGCAGTTCTTC.